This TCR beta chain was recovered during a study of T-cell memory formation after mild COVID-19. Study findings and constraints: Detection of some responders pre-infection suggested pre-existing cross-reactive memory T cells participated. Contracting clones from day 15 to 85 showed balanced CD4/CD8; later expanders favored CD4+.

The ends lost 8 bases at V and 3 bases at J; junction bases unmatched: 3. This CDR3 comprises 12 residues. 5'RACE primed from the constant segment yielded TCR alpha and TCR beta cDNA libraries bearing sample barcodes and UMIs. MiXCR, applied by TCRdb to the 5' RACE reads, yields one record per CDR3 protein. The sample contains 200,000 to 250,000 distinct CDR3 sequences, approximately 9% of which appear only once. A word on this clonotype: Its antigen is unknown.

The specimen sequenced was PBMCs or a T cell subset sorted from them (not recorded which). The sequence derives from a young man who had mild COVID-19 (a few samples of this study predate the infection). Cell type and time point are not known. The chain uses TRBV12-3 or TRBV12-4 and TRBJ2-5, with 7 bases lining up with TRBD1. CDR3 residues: CASAGTEETQYF. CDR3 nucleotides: TGTGCCAGCGCCGGGACAGAAGAGACCCAGTACTTC.